The present entry profiles one T cell receptor beta chain with its context. Its matching antigen is unknown. The record originates from a study of cytomegalovirus exposure and HLA in healthy donors. Background on the study: HLA-typed donors were the source of 83 million or so unique TCRs held in an early data release. General study findings and limits: Later analysis suggested most CMV-associated TCR beta chains were HLA-restricted.

This CDR3 spans 14 amino acids. V lost 1 base to trimming and J lost 2 bases; unmatched junction nucleotides: 2. Germline V lookup: CDR1 SQVTM, CDR2 ANQGSEA. PCR used 60 Vbeta primers and 13 Jbeta primers. This table comes from immunoSEQ multiplex PCR, and its TCRdb copy is limited to in-frame clones, with some not included. The data contain about 150,000 clones, roughly 80% of them seen just once; the ten biggest clones take up less than 2.5%. Donors showed nominal health when sampled, although they likely had unrecorded immune exposures. Sequenced material: PBMCs. The rearrangement uses TRBV29-1 and TRBJ2-1; 7 positions match TRBD2. This clonotype originated in a male donor in good health and CMV-seronegative. The CDR3 DNA reads TGCAGCGTTGAAGGGGCGGGGGCCTACAATGAGCAGTTCTTC. This encodes CSVEGAGAYNEQFF.